These 18 T cell receptor beta chains originate from one sample sequenced in a study of lymphopenia after photon versus proton radiotherapy. The method was immunoSEQ multiplex PCR; TCRdb's version includes in-frame clones alone and lacks a portion of them. The sample holds tens of thousands of clones, over 70% seen once. The sequenced sample was peripheral blood, obtained from a patient treated with proton-based radiotherapy. The receptors come from a man aged 55 to 70 with pancreatic cancer.

The rearrangement links TRBV4-1 to TRBJ2-3; D is possibly TRBD1 (6 bases). CDR1 and CDR2 (germline): MGHRA, YSYEKL. This CDR3 comprises 17 residues. The V end lost 4 bases, the J end lost 2 bases, and 19 bases lay between the germline ends. DNA for the CDR3: TGCGCCAGCAGCCGGAGTTGGGGACAACAGTCCACAGATACGCAGTATTTT. Translated: CASSRSWGQQSTDTQYF.

V is TRBV5-1 and J is TRBJ2-5; D tentatively fits TRBD1 or TRBD2 (5 bases each). Trimming left V 0 bases short and J 4 bases short, with 10 bases between. The CDR3 sequence is 14 residues long. Per the germline V gene, CDR1 is SGHRS and CDR2 is YFSETQ. This CDR3 reads CASSLEQAGETQYF. The CDR3 DNA reads as TGCGCCAGCAGCTTGGAACAGGCGGGAGAGACCCAGTACTTC.

This clone was seen more than once but under ten times. V and J are TRBV14 and TRBJ2-2; D not resolved. Deletions cut 0 bases from V and 4 bases from J, with 12 bases between. There are 16 residues in the CDR3. In germline, CDR1 is SGHDN, CDR2 FVKESK. The CDR3 region is CASSQESNLFTGELFF. The CDR3 DNA reads TGTGCCAGCAGCCAAGAGAGTAATCTTTTCACCGGGGAGCTGTTTTTT.

V and J are TRBV19 and TRBJ2-2; perhaps TRBD1 as D (6 bases). Looked up from germline, CDR1 is LNHDA and CDR2 is SQIVND (reference sequence). This CDR3 is 15 amino acids long. The V end was cut by 2 bases, the J end by 0 bases, with 7 bases between. The CDR3 sequence: CASSITGSNTGELFF. Written as DNA, the CDR3 is TGTGCCAGTAGTATAACAGGGTCGAACACCGGGGAGCTGTTTTTT.

The chain recombines TRBV9 with TRBJ1-1; 9 nucleotides align to TRBD1. The CDR3 is made up of 15 amino acids. V shed 3 bases, J shed 4 bases, and the junction held 7 bases outside the gene matches. The germline V gene encodes CDR1 SGDLS and CDR2 YYNGEE. This chain's CDR3 is CASSAIQGATTEAFF. The CDR3 DNA is TGTGCCAGCAGCGCCATACAGGGGGCGACCACTGAAGCTTTCTTT.

The chain recombines TRBV6-6 with TRBJ2-1; D is possibly TRBD1 (6 bases). The CDR3 consists of 13 residues. The V end was cut by 0 bases, the J end by 7 bases, with 7 bases between. Per the germline V gene, CDR1 is MNHNY and CDR2 is SVGAGI (reference sequence). CDR3 amino acids: CASSYSQGNEQFF. The DNA of the CDR3 is TGTGCCAGCAGTTACTCGCAGGGGAATGAGCAGTTCTTC.

The chain uses TRBV11-2 and TRBJ2-1, with 14 nucleotides matching TRBD2. Unmatched junction bases numbered 3, after V lost 1 base and J lost 7 bases. CDR3 size: 16 residues. Germline CDR1 SGHAT, CDR2 FQNNGV. The CDR3 region is CASSLGGLAGVNEQFF. The CDR3 region has the DNA TGTGCCAGCAGCTTAGGGGGACTAGCGGGAGTGAATGAGCAGTTCTTC.

This chain uses TRBV19 with TRBJ2-7, with no clear D. Trimming left V 4 bases short and J 7 bases short, with 14 bases between. CDR3 size: 13 residues. Per the germline V gene, CDR1 is LNHDA and CDR2 is SQIVND (reference sequence). The CDR3 region is CASSTHEGWEQYF. In nucleotides, the CDR3 is TGTGCCAGTAGTACCCACGAAGGGTGGGAGCAGTACTTC.

The chain couples TRBV5-5 to TRBJ2-5, with 10 nucleotides matching TRBD2. This CDR3 comprises 15 residues. The V segment lost 4 bases and the J segment 4 bases; nucleotides outside the gene matches: 7. In germline, CDR1 is SGHKS, CDR2 YYEKEE (reference sequence). Here the CDR3 reads CASSELAGKGETQYF. The CDR3 coding sequence is TGTGCCAGCAGCGAACTAGCGGGGAAGGGAGAGACCCAGTACTTC.

The chain carries TRBV28 and TRBJ1-2; no reliable D call. V lost 7 bases, J lost 3 bases, and 9 bases lay in between. This CDR3 has 12 residues. Germline V gene data show CDR1 as MDHEN and CDR2 as SYDVKM. The CDR3 loop is CASTNAHYGYTF. CDR3 in DNA: TGTGCCAGCACGAACGCGCACTATGGCTACACCTTC.

CDR3 amino acids: CASSPTYTDTQYF. As DNA, the CDR3 is TGTGCCAGCAGTCCGACGTACACAGATACGCAGTATTTT. V is TRBV6-1 and J is TRBJ2-3, with no clear D. CDR3 length: 13 amino acids. With 5 bases removed from V and 2 bases from J, the gap between germline ends came to 8 bases. Germline V gene sequence: CDR1 MNHNS, CDR2 SASEGT.

Here the CDR3 reads CASSSGGTESTDTQYF. DNA of the CDR3: TGCGCCAGCAGCTCGGGGGGGACTGAAAGCACAGATACGCAGTATTTT. The V gene is TRBV5-1, the J gene TRBJ2-3, with 8 bases that match TRBD2. The junction had 6 bases not matched to a gene; V was cut back by 3 bases and J by 0 bases. CDR3 length equals 16 residues. Per germline, CDR1 SGHRS and CDR2 YFSETQ.

This chain joins TRBV6-1 and TRBJ1-1, with D perhaps TRBD1 (6 bases). Germline V gene data show CDR1 as MNHNS and CDR2 as SASEGT. This CDR3 is built from 13 residues. V was trimmed by 2 bases and J by 8 bases, leaving 12 bases between them. CDR3 residues: CASSEHGQREAFF. CDR3 sequence (DNA): TGTGCCAGCAGTGAACATGGACAGAGGGAAGCTTTCTTT.

The rearrangement uses TRBV15 and TRBJ1-1; unclear D gene. Trimming left V 8 bases short and J 6 bases short, with 16 bases between. Germline-derived CDR1 and CDR2 are LNHNV and YYDKDF (reference sequence). This CDR3 has 13 residues. This CDR3 is CATCDVRAAEAFF. The CDR3 bases are TGTGCCACCTGTGATGTGCGGGCCGCTGAAGCTTTCTTT.

The rearrangement uses TRBV18 and TRBJ1-1; TRBD1 agrees at 8 bases. V lost 3 bases to trimming and J lost 6 bases; unmatched junction nucleotides: 9. Germline V gives CDR1 KGHSH, CDR2 LQKENI. The CDR3 is 15 amino acids. Here the CDR3 reads CASSPGQGAQSEAFF. In DNA, the CDR3 is TGTGCCAGCTCACCCGGTCAGGGGGCGCAATCTGAAGCTTTCTTT. The entire variable domain, with the rest obtained from reference TRBV18 and TRBJ1-1, is as follows: NAGVMQNPRHLVRRRGQEARLRCSPMKGHSHVYWYRQLPEEGLKFMVYLQKENIIDESGMPKERFSAEFPKEGPSILRIQQVVRGDSAAYFCASSPGQGAQSEAFFGQGTRLTVV.

This clone was found a few times. The chain carries TRBV5-5 and TRBJ2-7, with TRBD1 identical over 9 bases. CDR3 length: 14 residues. Germline CDR1 reads SGHKS; CDR2 reads YYEKEE (reference sequence). Unmatched junction bases numbered 8, after V lost 4 bases and J lost 6 bases. CDR3 in amino acids: CASSSGTGLREQYF. The CDR3 DNA reads TGTGCCAGCAGCAGTGGGACAGGGCTGCGCGAGCAGTACTTC.

This clone was seen a few times. This chain joins TRBV7-2 and TRBJ2-3, with 10 bases fitting TRBD2. The CDR3 is 19 amino acids. Trimming took 5 bases from V and 3 from J; bases not matched to a gene: 17. Germline V gene lookup returns CDR1 SGHTA and CDR2 FQGNSA. CDR3 DNA: TGTGCCAGCAGCCAGACGAATAAGCGGGCTAGCGGGGGTACAGATACGCAGTATTTT. Its translation: CASSQTNKRASGGTDTQYF.

The V and J genes are TRBV28 and TRBJ1-3; D is unresolved. This CDR3 has 11 residues. The germline V and J ends were trimmed by 5 bases and 3 bases, with 2 bases remaining between them. Germline CDR1 is MDHEN and CDR2 is SYDVKM. The CDR3 sequence is CASSLGNTIYF. As DNA, the CDR3 is TGTGCCAGCAGTCTTGGAAACACCATATATTTT.